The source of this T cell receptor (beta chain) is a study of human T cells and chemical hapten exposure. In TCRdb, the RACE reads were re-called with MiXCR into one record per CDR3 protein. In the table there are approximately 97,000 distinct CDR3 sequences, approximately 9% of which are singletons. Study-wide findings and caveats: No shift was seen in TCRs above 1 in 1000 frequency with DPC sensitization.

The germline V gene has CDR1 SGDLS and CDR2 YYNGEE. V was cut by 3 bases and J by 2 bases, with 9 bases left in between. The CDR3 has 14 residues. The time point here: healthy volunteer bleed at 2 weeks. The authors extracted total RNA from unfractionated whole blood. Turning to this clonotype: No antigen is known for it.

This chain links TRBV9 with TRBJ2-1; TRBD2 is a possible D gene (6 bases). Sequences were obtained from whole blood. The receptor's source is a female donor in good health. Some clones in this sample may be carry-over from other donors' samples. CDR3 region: CASSGRGAYNEQFF. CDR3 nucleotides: TGTGCCAGCAGCGGGAGGGGCGCCTACAATGAGCAGTTCTTC.